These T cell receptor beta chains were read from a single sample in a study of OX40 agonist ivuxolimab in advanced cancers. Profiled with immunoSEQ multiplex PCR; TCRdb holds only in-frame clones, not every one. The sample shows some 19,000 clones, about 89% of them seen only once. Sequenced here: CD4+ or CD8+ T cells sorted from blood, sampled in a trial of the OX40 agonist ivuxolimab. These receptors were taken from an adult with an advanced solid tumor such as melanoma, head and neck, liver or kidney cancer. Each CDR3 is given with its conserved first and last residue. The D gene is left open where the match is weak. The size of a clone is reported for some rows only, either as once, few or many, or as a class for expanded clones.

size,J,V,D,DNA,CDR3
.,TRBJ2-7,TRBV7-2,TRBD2,TGTGCCAGCAGCAAGCAGCGGGAGGGCTCCTACGAGCAGTACTTC,CASSKQREGSYEQYF
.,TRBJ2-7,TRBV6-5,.,TGTGCCAGCAGCGCAGGCGGCGAGCAGTACTTC,CASSAGGEQYF
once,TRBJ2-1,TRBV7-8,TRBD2,TGTGCCAGCAGCGCCTGGGAGCGGGAGAGCTCCAATGAGCAGTTCTTC,CASSAWERESSNEQFF
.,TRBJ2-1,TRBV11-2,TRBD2,TGTGCCAGCAGCTTATCCCGGGCTAGCGGGAGTATTTACAATGAGCAGTTCTTC,CASSLSRASGSIYNEQFF
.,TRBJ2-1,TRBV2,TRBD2,TGTGCCAGCAGGGGGACTAGCGGGAAGACCTACAATGAGCAGTTCTTC,CASRGTSGKTYNEQFF
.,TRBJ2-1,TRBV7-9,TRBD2,TGTGCCAGCAGCCCCGCACCAGGACTAGCCGTTGAGCAGTTCTTC,CASSPAPGLAVEQFF
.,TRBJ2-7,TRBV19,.,TGTGCCAGTAGTATATTCGCAGGCATCGCTTACGCCGAGCAGTACTTC,CASSIFAGIAYAEQYF
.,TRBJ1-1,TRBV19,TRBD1,TGTGCCAGTAGTACCGGGACAGGGAACACTGAAGCTTTCTTT,CASSTGTGNTEAFF
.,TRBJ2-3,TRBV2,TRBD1,TGTGCCGTTCCGGGACAGGTGGAAAATACGCAGTATTTT,CAVPGQVENTQYF
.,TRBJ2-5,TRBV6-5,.,TGTGCCAGCAGTTACTCGAGCGGGTCGGAGACCCAGTACTTC,CASSYSSGSETQYF
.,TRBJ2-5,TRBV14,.,TGTGCCAGCAGCCCCTTCGGGGGGCCGTACCAAGAGACCCAGTACTTC,CASSPFGGPYQETQYF
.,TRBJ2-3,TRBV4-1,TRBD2,TGCGCCAGCAGCCAAGAAGGTAGCGGGAGGGCCGTAGATACGCAGTATTTT,CASSQEGSGRAVDTQYF
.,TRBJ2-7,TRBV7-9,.,TGTGCCAGCAGCGTCCCTCGGGCAGGGTTCCACGAGCAGTACTTC,CASSVPRAGFHEQYF
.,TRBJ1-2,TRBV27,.,TGTGCCAGCCTGGGGCCTAACTATGGCTACACCTTC,CASLGPNYGYTF
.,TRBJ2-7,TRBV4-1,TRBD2,TGCGCCAGCAGCCAGGTCAGGGAGGGGAGCTCCTACGAGCAGTACTTC,CASSQVREGSSYEQYF
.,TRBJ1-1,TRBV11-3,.,TGTGCCAGCAGCTTGGGGAGTAACACTGAAGCTTTCTTT,CASSLGSNTEAFF
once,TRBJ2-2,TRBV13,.,TGTGCCAGCAGCTTATCTGGCGTCACCGGGGAGCTGTTTTTT,CASSLSGVTGELFF
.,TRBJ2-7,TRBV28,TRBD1,TGTGCCAGCAGACAACAGGGGTCCTACGAGCAGTACTTC,CASRQQGSYEQYF
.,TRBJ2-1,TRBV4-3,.,TGCGCCAGCAGCCAAGTGGGAACCTACAATGAGCAGTTCTTC,CASSQVGTYNEQFF
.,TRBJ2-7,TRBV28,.,TGTGCCAGCAGTTTACGGGGAACCTACGAGCAGTACTTC,CASSLRGTYEQYF
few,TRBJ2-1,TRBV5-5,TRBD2,TGTGCCAGCAGCCGAACCGGGACTAGCAATGAGCAGTTCTTC,CASSRTGTSNEQFF
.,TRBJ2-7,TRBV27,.,TGTGCCAGCAGGCAATTTATGGGATTCTACGAGCAGTACTTC,CASRQFMGFYEQYF
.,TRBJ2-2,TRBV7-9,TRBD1,TGTGCCAGCAGCTATGGACAGGAGATCACCGGGGAGCTGTTTTTT,CASSYGQEITGELFF
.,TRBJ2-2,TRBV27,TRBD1,TGTGCCAGCACCTACAGGGGAGCGGAGGCGAACACCGGGGAGCTGTTTTTT,CASTYRGAEANTGELFF
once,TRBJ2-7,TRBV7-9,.,TGTGCCAGCAGCTTAGCGGGGCCGTCCTACGGGCAGTACTTC,CASSLAGPSYGQYF
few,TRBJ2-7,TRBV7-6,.,TGTGCCAGCAGCTTAGGTCCCGAGCAGTACTTC,CASSLGPEQYF
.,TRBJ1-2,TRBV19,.,TGTGCCAGTAGTATAGGTGGCCTGGATGGCTACACCTTC,CASSIGGLDGYTF
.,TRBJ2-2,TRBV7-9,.,TGTGCCAGCAACTCAGCCCTAGCCGGGGAGCTGTTTTTT,CASNSALAGELFF
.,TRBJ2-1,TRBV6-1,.,TGTGCCAGCAGTGACTTGCGAGTGATCTACAATGAGCAGTTCTTC,CASSDLRVIYNEQFF
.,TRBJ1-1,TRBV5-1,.,TGCGCCAGCAGCTTTGAGAACACTGAAGCTTTCTTT,CASSFENTEAFF
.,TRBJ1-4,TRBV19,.,TGTGCCAGTACCGGGACGGATAATGAAAAACTGTTTTTT,CASTGTDNEKLFF
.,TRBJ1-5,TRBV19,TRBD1,TGTGCCAGCTCGACAGGGCTCGGTCAGCCCCAGCATTTT,CASSTGLGQPQHF
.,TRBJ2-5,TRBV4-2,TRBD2,TGTGCCAGCAGGCCCGAGGAGGGAGGGTGGGAGACCCAGTACTTC,CASRPEEGGWETQYF
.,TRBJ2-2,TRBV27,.,TGTGCCAGCAGTTTAACCCCACAGATCTCCGGGGAGCTGTTTTTT,CASSLTPQISGELFF
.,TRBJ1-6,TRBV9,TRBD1,TGTGCCAGCAGCGGGACAGGGGCCTCACCCCTCCACTTT,CASSGTGASPLHF
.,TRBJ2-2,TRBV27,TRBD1,TGTGCCAGCAGTCCCATGACAGGGCCCGGGGAGCTGTTTTTT,CASSPMTGPGELFF